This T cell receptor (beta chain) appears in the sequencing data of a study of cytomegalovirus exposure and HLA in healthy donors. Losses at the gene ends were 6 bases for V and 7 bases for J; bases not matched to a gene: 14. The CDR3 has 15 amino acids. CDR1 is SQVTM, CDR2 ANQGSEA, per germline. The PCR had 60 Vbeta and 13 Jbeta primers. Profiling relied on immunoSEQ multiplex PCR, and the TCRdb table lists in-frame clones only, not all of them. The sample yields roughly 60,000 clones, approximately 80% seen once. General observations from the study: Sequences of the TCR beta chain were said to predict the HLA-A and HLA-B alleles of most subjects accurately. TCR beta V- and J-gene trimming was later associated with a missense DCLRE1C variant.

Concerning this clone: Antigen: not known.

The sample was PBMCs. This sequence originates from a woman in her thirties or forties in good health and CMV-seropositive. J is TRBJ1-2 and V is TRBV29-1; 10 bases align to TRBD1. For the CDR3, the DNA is TGCAGCGTAATTACCCGGGACAGGGGATTAGGTGGCTACACCTTC. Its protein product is CSVITRDRGLGGYTF.